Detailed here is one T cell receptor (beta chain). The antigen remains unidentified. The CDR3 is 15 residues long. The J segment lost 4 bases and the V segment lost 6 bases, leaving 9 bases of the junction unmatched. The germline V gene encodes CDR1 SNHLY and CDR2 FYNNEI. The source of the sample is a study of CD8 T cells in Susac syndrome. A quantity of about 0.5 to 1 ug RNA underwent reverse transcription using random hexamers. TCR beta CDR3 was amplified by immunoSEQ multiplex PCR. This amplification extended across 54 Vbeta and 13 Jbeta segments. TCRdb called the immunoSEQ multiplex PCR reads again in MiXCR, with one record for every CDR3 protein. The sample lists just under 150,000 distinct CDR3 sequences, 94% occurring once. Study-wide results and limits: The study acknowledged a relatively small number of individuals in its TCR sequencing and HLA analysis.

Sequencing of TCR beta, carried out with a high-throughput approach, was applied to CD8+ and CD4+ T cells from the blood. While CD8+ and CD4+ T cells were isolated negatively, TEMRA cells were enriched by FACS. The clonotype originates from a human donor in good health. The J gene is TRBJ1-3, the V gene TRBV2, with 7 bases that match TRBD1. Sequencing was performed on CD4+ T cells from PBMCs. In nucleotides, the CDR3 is TGTGCCAGCAGCACCGACAGGGTTGCGGGAAACACCATATATTTT. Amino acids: CASSTDRVAGNTIYF.